A single T cell receptor (beta chain) is shown here with its context. Produced via immunoSEQ multiplex PCR; TCRdb's table is partial and in-frame only. This table holds about 410,000 clones, about 93% found once. The sample comes from a study of control samples from healthy donors and cancer patients. V was pared by 6 bases and J by 0 bases, with 11 bases between. CDR3 length equals 15 residues. From germline, CDR1 is MNHEY and CDR2 SMNVEV (reference sequence). Sequenced material: PBMCs. The TCR was taken from a man aged 35 to 55 with head and neck cancer. The rearrangement uses TRBV27 and TRBJ2-2; D remains unclear. This CDR3 reads CASRGPGSNTGELFF. DNA for the CDR3: TGTGCCAGCAGGGGCCCAGGCTCGAACACCGGGGAGCTGTTTTTT.